Shown below are 13 T cell receptor beta chains from a single sample sequenced in a study of T cells in women clearing cervical HPV infection. Profiled with immunoSEQ multiplex PCR; TCRdb holds only in-frame clones, not every one. Here the sample table reports tens of thousands of clones. Sequencing used blood buffy coat. The receptors derive from a woman aged 18 to 69 with a cervical HPV16 infection that either progressed to CIN3+ or cleared (not recorded which).

With respect to this clone: Coverage ceases 3 residues before the CDR3 finishes, and the germline J gene fills in the end. The chain recombines TRBV5-1 with TRBJ2-5; D may be TRBD1 (6 bases). Germline V gene sequence: CDR1 SGHRS, CDR2 YFSETQ. The CDR3 loop spans 13 amino acids. V lost 0 bases to trimming and J lost 5 bases, with 8 bases between them. This CDR3 reads CASSLGGGETQYF. CDR3 bases read: TGCGCCAGCAGCTTGGGAGGGGGTGAGACC.

A remark on this clone: The read gets to within 3 residues of the CDR3 end, and the germline J gene fills in the rest. The V gene is TRBV10-3, the J gene TRBJ1-6, with TRBD1 identical over 7 bases. Germline assignment: CDR1 ENHRY and CDR2 SYGVKD. The V and J ends lost 10 bases and 7 bases, in that order; junction bases with no gene match: 7. The CDR3 length is 13 residues. CDR3: CATLQGTNSPLHF. The DNA read from the CDR3 is TGTGCCACACTACAGGGGACCAATTCACCC.

On this clone itself: The read terminates 3 residues before the CDR3 end, so the remaining end is supplied by the germline J gene. The genes are TRBV7-2 and TRBJ1-6, with no clear D. CDR1 SGHTA and CDR2 FQGNSA come from the germline V gene. The CDR3 is 12 amino acids. V was pared by 6 bases and J by 10 bases, with 10 bases between. The DNA read from the CDR3 is TGTGCCAGCAGTTTTCAGTCATCACCC. The encoded protein is CASSFQSSP. The entire CDR3 is CASSFQSSPLHF. Supplemented by reference TRBV7-2 and TRBJ1-6, the full variable domain reads GAGVSQSPSNKVTEKGKDVELRCDPISGHTALYWYRQSLGQGLEFLIYFQGNSAPDKSGLPSDRFSAERTGGSVSTLTIQRTQQEDSAVYLCASSFQSSPLHFGNGTRLTVT.

To note about this clone: The CDR3 end is not reached by the read, which stops 3 residues before it; the germline J gene fills it in. The chain employs TRBV7-2 and TRBJ1-4, with TRBD1 matching over 8 bases. From germline, CDR1 is SGHTA and CDR2 FQGNSA. This CDR3 spans 14 amino acids. The sequenced part of the CDR3 DNA is TGTGCCAGCAGCCCACAGGGGGGAGGTTCACCA. The encoded protein is CASSPQGGGSP. The entire CDR3 reads CASSPQGGGSPLFF.

As regards this clone: The sequenced fragment ends 3 residues before the CDR3 boundary, so the rest is inferred from the germline J gene. The chain uses TRBV13 and TRBJ2-3; maybe TRBD2 (6 bases). Germline V gives CDR1 PRHDT, CDR2 FYEKMQ (reference sequence). CDR3 length equals 13 residues. Here the CDR3 reads CASRSPGGETQYF. The CDR3 DNA, read in part, is TGTGCCAGCAGATCCCCCGGGGGAGAGACG.

On this clone itself: The read falls 3 residues short of the CDR3 end, and the missing part is taken from the germline J gene. The chain is built from TRBV20-1 and TRBJ2-1, with TRBD2 as a possible D gene (6 bases). From germline, CDR1 is DFQATT and CDR2 SNEGSKA (reference sequence). The CDR3 is 13 amino acids. With 4 bases removed from V and 9 bases from J, the gap between germline ends came to 16 bases. Partial CDR3 DNA: TGCAGTGCTAATCAGCTAAGGCGGGGTGAG. Residues: CSANQLRRGE. In full, the CDR3 reads CSANQLRRGEQFF.

The CDR3 protein is CASSLETGGFGRDYTF. Partial CDR3 DNA: TGTGCCAGCAGCTTAGAGACGGGGGGGTTCGGTCGGGAC. The chain recombines TRBV7-6 with TRBJ1-2; D perhaps matches TRBD1 (5 bases). The read terminates 3 residues ahead of where the CDR3 ends, so the germline J gene completes it. Germline loops: CDR1 SGHVS, CDR2 FNYEAQ. This CDR3 is 16 amino acids long.

Comment on this clone: The CDR3 end falls 3 residues outside the read, so it is completed with the germline J gene. The chain combines TRBV7-9 with TRBJ1-1, with TRBD1 as a possible D gene (5 bases). Germline CDR1 is SEHNR and CDR2 is FQNEAQ (reference sequence). CDR3 length: 13 residues. The CDR3 loop is CATADGADNEAFF. The sequenced part of the CDR3 DNA is TGTGCCACTGCGGACGGCGCGGACAATGAG.

Comment on this clone: The read ends 3 residues shy of where the CDR3 ends; the end is completed using the germline J gene. This chain connects TRBV19 to TRBJ2-4; D is undetermined. CDR3 size: 11 residues. Germline loops: CDR1 LNHDA, CDR2 SQIVND (reference sequence). The CDR3 bases that were read are TGTGCCAGTAGTCTTAACTATGGT. Protein product: CASSLNYG. The entire CDR3 protein is CASSLNYGQYF.

On this clone itself: Read data end 3 residues before the CDR3 end; the end is taken from the germline J gene. The chain employs TRBV15 and TRBJ2-7, with D unclear. Germline V gene data show CDR1 as LNHNV and CDR2 as YYDKDF (reference sequence). This CDR3 region has 14 residues. V was trimmed by 0 bases and J by 2 bases, leaving 8 bases between them. The part of the CDR3 DNA that was read is TGTGCCACCAGCAGAGATAAGGGTCCCTACGAG. Protein: CATSRDKGPYE. The entire CDR3 reads CATSRDKGPYEQYF.

A remark on this clone: The read comes to an end 3 residues before the CDR3 does, leaving the germline J gene to fill in the end. The gene calls are TRBV11-2 and TRBJ2-3; the D gene is possibly TRBD1 (6 bases). The CDR3 totals 14 residues. Looked up from germline, CDR1 is SGHAT and CDR2 is FQNNGV. The sequenced part of the CDR3 DNA is TGTGCCAGCAGCTCCTGGGACAACCAAGAGACG. Its translation is CASSSWDNQET. The whole CDR3 is CASSSWDNQETQYF.

As regards this clone: The read ends 3 residues early relative to the CDR3; the germline J gene fills the gap. The rearrangement uses TRBV19 and TRBJ2-6; a weak D match, TRBD1 (6 bases). Germline V gene lookup returns CDR1 LNHDA and CDR2 SQIVND (reference sequence). This CDR3 spans 15 amino acids. Trimming shortened V by 6 bases and J by 2 bases, and 11 bases separated the two germline ends. The CDR3 loop is CASRSTGTGANVLTF. Incomplete CDR3 DNA: TGTGCCAGTAGGTCCACAGGGACTGGGGCCAACGTC.

Turning to this clone: The read halts 3 residues ahead of the CDR3 end, with the missing end drawn from the germline J gene. This chain joins TRBV20-1 and TRBJ2-1; perhaps TRBD1 as D (5 bases). Germline V CDR1 and CDR2: DFQATT, SNEGSKA (reference sequence). V was shortened by 2 bases and J by 0 bases, with 11 bases between the two germline ends. The CDR3 sequence is 15 residues long. Incomplete CDR3 DNA: TGCAGTGCTAGAAACGTTAGGGGCTCCTACAATGAG. It translates to CSARNVRGSYNE. The complete CDR3 protein is CSARNVRGSYNEQFF.